Listed below are T cell receptor beta chains from one sample, sequenced in a study of OX40 agonist ivuxolimab in advanced cancers. Sequencing used immunoSEQ multiplex PCR; TCRdb keeps in-frame clones, though not all of them. The sample holds roughly 80,000 clones; 80% to 90% are singletons and the top ten take approximately 2%. The specimen was CD4+ or CD8+ T cells sorted from blood, collected in a trial of the OX40 agonist ivuxolimab. Receptor source: an adult with an advanced solid tumor such as melanoma, head and neck, liver or kidney cancer. Both conserved end residues are part of each CDR3. The order of the fields is V gene, D gene, clone size, J gene, CDR3 length, CDR3 protein, CDR3 DNA. D genes are given only for firm matches. Expanded clones are given a class, and other clones once, few, many or no size at all.

v_gene: TRBV5-5; d_gene: .; abundance: few; j_gene: TRBJ2-7; len: 13; CDR3aa: CASSLDGPSEQYF; CDR3nt: TGTGCCAGCAGCTTAGACGGGCCGTCCGAGCAGTACTTC
v_gene: TRBV10-3; d_gene: TRBD1; abundance: few; j_gene: TRBJ2-1; len: 17; CDR3aa: CAISADPGQGQGNEQFF; CDR3nt: TGTGCCATCAGTGCCGATCCGGGACAGGGTCAGGGCAATGAGCAGTTCTTC
v_gene: TRBV5-6; d_gene: .; abundance: .; j_gene: TRBJ1-2; len: 13; CDR3aa: CASSLVQNYGYTF; CDR3nt: TGTGCCAGCAGCTTGGTACAGAACTATGGCTACACCTTC
v_gene: TRBV5-3; d_gene: .; abundance: .; j_gene: TRBJ2-6; len: 17; CDR3aa: CARSLKSWDSGANVLTF; CDR3nt: TGTGCCAGAAGCTTGAAATCGTGGGACTCTGGGGCCAACGTCCTGACTTTC
v_gene: TRBV5-1; d_gene: .; abundance: .; j_gene: TRBJ2-5; len: 14; CDR3aa: CASSLGRNGETQYF; CDR3nt: TGCGCCAGCAGCTTGGGGCGGAATGGGGAGACCCAGTACTTC
v_gene: TRBV6-5; d_gene: TRBD2; abundance: few; j_gene: TRBJ2-7; len: 15; CDR3aa: CASSLGLPVGNEQYF; CDR3nt: TGTGCCAGCAGTTTGGGACTACCCGTCGGAAACGAGCAGTACTTC
v_gene: TRBV11-2; d_gene: .; abundance: .; j_gene: TRBJ1-2; len: 14; CDR3aa: CASSLGGVNYGYTF; CDR3nt: TGTGCCAGCAGCCTCGGAGGGGTAAACTATGGCTACACCTTC
v_gene: TRBV7-2; d_gene: .; abundance: .; j_gene: TRBJ1-5; len: 14; CDR3aa: CASSQGSNNQPQHF; CDR3nt: TGTGCCAGCAGCCAAGGTAGCAACAATCAGCCCCAGCATTTT
v_gene: TRBV5-1; d_gene: .; abundance: .; j_gene: TRBJ2-7; len: 15; CDR3aa: CASSNRTDSYDEQYF; CDR3nt: TGCGCCAGCAGCAACAGGACAGATTCGTATGACGAGCAGTACTTC
v_gene: TRBV11-3; d_gene: TRBD2; abundance: few; j_gene: TRBJ2-5; len: 16; CDR3aa: CASSLGSGGTQETQYF; CDR3nt: TGTGCCAGCAGCTTAGGCAGCGGGGGGACCCAAGAGACCCAGTACTTC
v_gene: TRBV18; d_gene: .; abundance: once; j_gene: TRBJ1-2; len: 13; CDR3aa: CASSPLPRDGYTF; CDR3nt: TGTGCCAGCTCACCATTACCCAGGGATGGCTACACCTTC
v_gene: TRBV7-9; d_gene: .; abundance: .; j_gene: TRBJ1-5; len: 14; CDR3aa: CASSSPGSDQPQHF; CDR3nt: TGTGCCAGCAGCTCTCCCGGGTCCGATCAGCCCCAGCATTTT
v_gene: TRBV9; d_gene: .; abundance: .; j_gene: TRBJ1-1; len: 14; CDR3aa: CASSVTGENTEAFF; CDR3nt: TGTGCCAGCAGCGTAACGGGGGAAAACACTGAAGCTTTCTTT
v_gene: TRBV20-1; d_gene: .; abundance: .; j_gene: TRBJ2-5; len: 11; CDR3aa: CSARDFETQYF; CDR3nt: TGCAGTGCTAGAGATTTCGAGACCCAGTACTTC
v_gene: TRBV7-6; d_gene: .; abundance: .; j_gene: TRBJ2-6; len: 16; CDR3aa: CASSLRVRSGANVLTF; CDR3nt: TGTGCCAGCAGCCTCAGGGTTCGCTCTGGGGCCAACGTCCTGACTTTC
v_gene: TRBV7-3; d_gene: TRBD2; abundance: .; j_gene: TRBJ2-1; len: 17; CDR3aa: CASSSGTSGDSYNEQFF; CDR3nt: TGTGCCAGCAGCTCCGGGACTAGCGGGGACTCCTACAATGAGCAGTTCTTC
v_gene: TRBV9; d_gene: TRBD2; abundance: .; j_gene: TRBJ2-7; len: 16; CDR3aa: CASSARATSGNHEQYF; CDR3nt: TGTGCCAGCAGCGCGAGGGCGACTAGCGGGAACCACGAGCAGTACTTC
v_gene: TRBV11-2; d_gene: TRBD1; abundance: .; j_gene: TRBJ1-2; len: 14; CDR3aa: CASSSGGQGPGYTF; CDR3nt: TGTGCCAGCAGCTCAGGGGGACAGGGGCCGGGATACACCTTC
v_gene: TRBV2; d_gene: .; abundance: .; j_gene: TRBJ1-6; len: 14; CDR3aa: CASTADRLNSPLHF; CDR3nt: TGTGCCAGCACAGCAGACAGGTTAAATTCACCCCTCCACTTT
v_gene: TRBV5-1; d_gene: .; abundance: .; j_gene: TRBJ1-2; len: 13; CDR3aa: CASKEGGNYGYTF; CDR3nt: TGCGCCAGCAAAGAGGGAGGGAACTATGGCTACACCTTC
v_gene: TRBV2; d_gene: .; abundance: .; j_gene: TRBJ1-3; len: 16; CDR3aa: CASSEPPRLRGNTIYF; CDR3nt: TGTGCCAGCAGTGAGCCGCCCAGGCTGAGAGGAAACACCATATATTTT
v_gene: TRBV18; d_gene: .; abundance: once; j_gene: TRBJ1-5; len: 14; CDR3aa: CASSRAGSNQPQHF; CDR3nt: TGTGCCAGCTCACGGGCAGGGAGCAATCAGCCCCAGCATTTT
v_gene: TRBV29-1; d_gene: TRBD1; abundance: .; j_gene: TRBJ1-5; len: 16; CDR3aa: CSASESGTGVNQPQHF; CDR3nt: TGCAGCGCCTCTGAATCCGGGACAGGGGTCAATCAGCCCCAGCATTTT
v_gene: TRBV11-2; d_gene: TRBD1; abundance: .; j_gene: TRBJ1-1; len: 15; CDR3aa: CASSPRDRGGTEAFF; CDR3nt: TGTGCCAGCAGCCCGAGGGACAGGGGCGGCACTGAAGCTTTCTTT
v_gene: TRBV7-3; d_gene: .; abundance: .; j_gene: TRBJ2-5; len: 14; CDR3aa: CASSLSGGQETQYF; CDR3nt: TGTGCCAGCAGCTTATCTGGGGGCCAAGAGACCCAGTACTTC
v_gene: TRBV11-2; d_gene: .; abundance: .; j_gene: TRBJ2-2; len: 16; CDR3aa: CASSAVANSNTGELFF; CDR3nt: TGTGCCAGCAGCGCAGTGGCGAATTCGAACACCGGGGAGCTGTTTTTT
v_gene: TRBV7-3; d_gene: .; abundance: .; j_gene: TRBJ2-2; len: 17; CDR3aa: CASSLHPSGPNTGELFF; CDR3nt: TGTGCCAGCAGCTTACATCCGAGCGGCCCGAACACCGGGGAGCTGTTTTTT
v_gene: TRBV5-6; d_gene: .; abundance: .; j_gene: TRBJ1-1; len: 14; CDR3aa: CASTLVGGGTEAFF; CDR3nt: TGTGCCAGCACCCTGGTGGGTGGGGGCACTGAAGCTTTCTTT
v_gene: TRBV5-6; d_gene: .; abundance: .; j_gene: TRBJ1-5; len: 14; CDR3aa: CASSYGAKGQPQHF; CDR3nt: TGTGCCAGCAGCTACGGGGCTAAAGGGCAGCCCCAGCATTTT
v_gene: TRBV21-1; d_gene: .; abundance: once; j_gene: TRBJ2-7; len: 20; CDR3aa: CASSKAPLLTEGERGYEQYF; CDR3nt: TGTGCCAGCAGCAAAGCGCCTCTCCTTACCGAAGGCGAACGGGGGTACGAGCAGTACTTC
v_gene: TRBV7-2; d_gene: .; abundance: .; j_gene: TRBJ2-7; len: 14; CDR3aa: CASSTDTGTREQYF; CDR3nt: TGTGCCAGCAGCACAGATACAGGGACTCGCGAGCAGTACTTC
v_gene: TRBV7-2; d_gene: .; abundance: .; j_gene: TRBJ1-2; len: 15; CDR3aa: CASSLATARAYGYTF; CDR3nt: TGTGCCAGCAGCTTAGCCACAGCACGGGCCTATGGCTACACCTTC
v_gene: TRBV29-1; d_gene: .; abundance: .; j_gene: TRBJ1-2; len: 12; CDR3aa: CSVMQGLYGYTF; CDR3nt: TGCAGCGTCATGCAAGGGCTCTATGGCTACACCTTC
v_gene: TRBV25-1; d_gene: .; abundance: few; j_gene: TRBJ1-5; len: 12; CDR3aa: CASSATGSFQHF; CDR3nt: TGTGCCAGCAGCGCAACAGGGAGCTTCCAGCATTTT
v_gene: TRBV12-5; d_gene: .; abundance: .; j_gene: TRBJ2-1; len: 14; CDR3aa: CASGLWTQRNEQFF; CDR3nt: TGTGCTAGTGGTTTGTGGACTCAACGCAATGAGCAGTTCTTC
v_gene: TRBV30; d_gene: TRBD1; abundance: .; j_gene: TRBJ1-6; len: 13; CDR3aa: CAWRGQGLGPLHF; CDR3nt: TGTGCCTGGAGGGGACAGGGTTTGGGGCCCCTCCACTTT
v_gene: TRBV29-1; d_gene: .; abundance: .; j_gene: TRBJ1-1; len: 10; CDR3aa: CSAEDTEAFF; CDR3nt: TGCAGCGCCGAAGACACTGAAGCTTTCTTT
v_gene: TRBV2; d_gene: TRBD1; abundance: .; j_gene: TRBJ1-2; len: 16; CDR3aa: CASSDWTGAIHYGYTF; CDR3nt: TGTGCCAGCAGTGATTGGACAGGGGCAATACACTATGGCTACACCTTC
v_gene: TRBV7-2; d_gene: .; abundance: .; j_gene: TRBJ2-6; len: 18; CDR3aa: CASSLAHPLSSGANVLTF; CDR3nt: TGTGCCAGCAGCTTAGCACACCCTCTCAGCTCTGGGGCCAACGTCCTGACTTTC
v_gene: TRBV28; d_gene: .; abundance: once; j_gene: TRBJ1-1; len: 12; CDR3aa: CASRVVIGEAFF; CDR3nt: TGTGCCAGCAGGGTCGTTATCGGAGAAGCTTTCTTT
v_gene: TRBV9; d_gene: .; abundance: .; j_gene: TRBJ2-5; len: 15; CDR3aa: CASSPAGARQETQYF; CDR3nt: TGTGCCAGCAGCCCCGCAGGGGCGCGGCAAGAGACCCAGTACTTC
v_gene: TRBV7-3; d_gene: TRBD2; abundance: once; j_gene: TRBJ2-3; len: 16; CDR3aa: CASSQAAGGGTDTQYF; CDR3nt: TGTGCCAGCAGCCAGGCGGCGGGAGGGGGGACAGATACGCAGTATTTT
v_gene: TRBV5-1; d_gene: TRBD1; abundance: .; j_gene: TRBJ1-5; len: 14; CDR3aa: CASSLGTGGQPQHF; CDR3nt: TGCGCCAGCAGCTTGGGTACAGGGGGTCAGCCCCAGCATTTT
v_gene: TRBV11-3; d_gene: TRBD1; abundance: few; j_gene: TRBJ2-1; len: 15; CDR3aa: CASSQNTGGTAEQFF; CDR3nt: TGTGCCAGCAGCCAAAATACAGGGGGTACGGCTGAGCAGTTCTTC
v_gene: TRBV5-8; d_gene: .; abundance: .; j_gene: TRBJ2-3; len: 14; CDR3aa: CASSVRRGTDTQYF; CDR3nt: TGTGCCAGCAGCGTTCGCAGGGGCACAGATACGCAGTATTTT
v_gene: TRBV27; d_gene: .; abundance: .; j_gene: TRBJ1-5; len: 13; CDR3aa: CASSYVINQPQHF; CDR3nt: TGTGCCAGCAGTTACGTCATTAATCAGCCCCAGCATTTT
v_gene: TRBV19; d_gene: .; abundance: .; j_gene: TRBJ2-7; len: 13; CDR3aa: CASSPINSYEQYF; CDR3nt: TGTGCCAGTAGCCCCATCAATTCCTACGAGCAGTACTTC
v_gene: TRBV11-2; d_gene: TRBD2; abundance: .; j_gene: TRBJ2-3; len: 15; CDR3aa: CASSRAGGATDTQYF; CDR3nt: TGTGCCAGCAGCCGAGCGGGGGGGGCCACAGATACGCAGTATTTT
v_gene: TRBV6-1; d_gene: TRBD1; abundance: .; j_gene: TRBJ1-5; len: 14; CDR3aa: CASRPGQGRQPQHF; CDR3nt: TGTGCCAGCAGACCGGGACAGGGACGTCAGCCCCAGCATTTT
v_gene: TRBV6-6; d_gene: .; abundance: few; j_gene: TRBJ1-2; len: 11; CDR3aa: CASSYSISYTF; CDR3nt: TGTGCCAGCAGTTACTCAATAAGCTACACCTTC
v_gene: TRBV6-5; d_gene: .; abundance: .; j_gene: TRBJ2-3; len: 16; CDR3aa: CASSYKSRQGTDTQYF; CDR3nt: TGTGCCAGCAGTTACAAGAGTCGGCAGGGGACAGATACGCAGTATTTT
v_gene: TRBV5-1; d_gene: .; abundance: .; j_gene: TRBJ1-3; len: 15; CDR3aa: CASSLERSNGNTIYF; CDR3nt: TGCGCCAGCAGCTTGGAGAGGTCGAATGGAAACACCATATATTTT
v_gene: TRBV28; d_gene: .; abundance: .; j_gene: TRBJ1-1; len: 13; CDR3aa: CASRDQGRTEAFF; CDR3nt: TGTGCCAGCAGAGATCAGGGAAGGACTGAAGCTTTCTTT
v_gene: TRBV7-9; d_gene: TRBD2; abundance: .; j_gene: TRBJ2-3; len: 14; CDR3aa: CASYRAGGGDTQYF; CDR3nt: TGTGCCAGCTACCGGGCGGGGGGAGGAGATACGCAGTATTTT